Sequencing of this T cell receptor (beta chain) was carried out in a study of CD8+ T cells in alopecia areata. Study summary: Patients in the treated group were given tofacitinib by mouth, 5 to 10 mg twice a day.

Treatment: oral pan-JAK inhibitor, 5-10 mg twice daily. Once RNA had been extracted, it was reverse transcribed into cDNA to act as the sequencing template. Here immunoSEQ multiplex PCR was the method, and the copy in TCRdb shows in-frame clones only, minus some. The table lists about 190,000 clones, 60% to 70% of them singletons. On this clone itself: Its antigen is as yet unknown.

General observations from the study: TCRs were shared less clearly across patients than in mice, possibly for HLA-related reasons. Sequencing of scalp tissue also captures the resident alphabeta T cells of normal skin.

The V gene's germline CDR1 is SGHTA and CDR2 FQGNSA. Trimming cost V 8 bases and J 4 bases, with 11 bases left between them. CDR3 length: 12 amino acids. This sequence was found in a human donor with alopecia areata. The V call is TRBV7-2, the J call TRBJ2-5, with D hard to call. Sequences were derived from CD4+ T cells sorted from blood, sampled at week 4, from a patient treated with tofacitinib. The CDR3 protein is CASFRPGETQYF. CDR3 nucleotide sequence: TGTGCCAGCTTCAGGCCGGGAGAGACCCAGTACTTC.